Each of the 29 T cell receptor beta chains below was sequenced from the same sample in a study of cytomegalovirus exposure and HLA in healthy donors. PCR was performed using 60 Vbeta and 13 Jbeta primers. Libraries were prepared by immunoSEQ multiplex PCR; TCRdb keeps only in-frame clonotypes and omits some of them. The table has 150,000 to 160,000 clones, about 70% seen once. Input material: PBMCs. Every receptor here comes from a man aged 18 to 30 in good health and CMV-seronegative.

The chain carries TRBV9 and TRBJ1-1; D unresolved. This CDR3 is built from 13 residues. Trimming left V 4 bases short and J 7 bases short, with 14 bases between. Germline CDR1 reads SGDLS; CDR2 reads YYNGEE. CDR3 sequence (DNA): TGTGCCAGCAGCCCTTTTGAGTCCGATGAAGCTTTCTTT. Translation gives CASSPFESDEAFF.

To note about this clone: Different DNA sequences within this sample yield the same CDR3. V and J are TRBV18 and TRBJ1-2, with D perhaps TRBD1 (6 bases). Germline V gene data show CDR1 as KGHSH and CDR2 as LQKENI. The CDR3 loop spans 15 amino acids. Deletions cut 0 bases from V and 3 bases from J, with 11 bases between. CDR3 in amino acids: CASSPPSGQYYGYTF. The CDR3 region has the DNA TGTGCCAGCTCACCACCGTCGGGACAATACTATGGCTACACCTTC.

This chain uses TRBV7-2 with TRBJ2-3; a possible D gene is TRBD2 (6 bases). The germline gives CDR1 SGHTA, CDR2 FQGNSA. The CDR3 is made up of 15 amino acids. Trimming cost V 3 bases and J 5 bases, with 15 bases left between them. Here the CDR3 DNA reads TGTGCCAGCAGCTTTTTCGGGCAGGGAGGAGATACGCAGTATTTT. This gives the protein CASSFFGQGGDTQYF.

To note about this clone: An end of the junction does not agree with germline; a read error may underlie this. This sequence joins TRBV2 and TRBJ2-4; 10 bases are a match to TRBD2. The germline gives CDR1 SNHLY, CDR2 FYNNEI. The CDR3 consists of 16 residues. The CDR3 DNA reads TGTGCCAGCAGAGAGGTCAGCGGGGGGGCTGGGAACAGTCAGTACTTC. It is translated as CASREVSGGAGNSQYF.

This rearrangement joins TRBV9 to TRBJ2-5; 9 bases match TRBD1. The end of the DNA aligns better with TRBJ2-7, so the J call may be wrong. This CDR3 has 15 amino acids. From germline, CDR1 is SGDLS and CDR2 YYNGEE. The CDR3 nucleotides read TGTGCCAGCAGCCCTCGGGACAGGGAGTCCTACGAGCAGTACTTC. Translated, it gives CASSPRDRESYEQYF.

There are a few counts of this clone. CDR3 sequence (DNA): TGTGCCAGCAGCGCCCAACAGGGCCGATCCTACGAGCAGTACTTC. Translation gives CASSAQQGRSYEQYF. The chain carries TRBV9 and TRBJ2-7; a weak D match, TRBD1 (6 bases). This CDR3 is 15 amino acids long. Trimming shortened V by 3 bases and J by 1 base, and 14 bases separated the two germline ends. Germline CDR1 SGDLS, CDR2 YYNGEE.

The chain is built from TRBV30 and TRBJ1-5; a weak D match, TRBD1 (5 bases). The CDR3 is 13 residues long. The germline V gene has CDR1 GTSNPN and CDR2 SVGIG (reference sequence). The germline V and J ends were trimmed by 3 bases and 6 bases, with 12 bases remaining between them. The CDR3 region has the DNA TGTGCCTGGAGCTTCAGGGTGGGTCAGCCCCAGCATTTT. Encoded protein: CAWSFRVGQPQHF.

Remarks on this clone: Other DNA sequences in this sample translate to the same CDR3. V usage is TRBV6-5 and J usage is TRBJ1-3; the match to TRBD1 covers 10 bases. Germline CDR1 MNHEY, CDR2 SVGAGI. The CDR3 runs 14 residues. The trim removed 5 bases at V and 4 bases at J, leaving 2 bases unmatched. CDR3 sequence: CASSRQGAGNTIYF. The CDR3 nucleotides are TGTGCCAGCAGTCGACAGGGGGCCGGAAACACCATATATTTT.

This clone was observed a handful of times. This chain links TRBV6-6 with TRBJ1-2, with 9 bases aligning to TRBD1. V lost 10 bases to trimming and J lost 8 bases; unmatched junction nucleotides: 11. This CDR3 contains 13 residues. Germline CDR1 is MNHNY and CDR2 is SVGAGI (reference sequence). In DNA form, the CDR3 reads TGTGCCACCGCGATCCGGGACAGGGACGGCTACACCTTC. Its translation is CATAIRDRDGYTF.

V usage is TRBV9 and J usage is TRBJ2-7, with D tentatively TRBD1 (6 bases). The germline gives CDR1 SGDLS, CDR2 YYNGEE. Trimming took 2 bases from V and 3 from J, leaving 9 bases between them. The CDR3 has 13 residues. CDR3 in amino acids: CASSVDSYYEQYF. The CDR3 nucleotides read TGTGCCAGCAGCGTGGACAGCTACTACGAGCAGTACTTC. The variable domain in full, with the rest retrieved from reference TRBV9 and TRBJ2-7, is DSGVTQTPKHLITATGQRVTLRCSPRSGDLSVYWYQQSLDQGLQFLIQYYNGEERAKGNILERFSAQQFPDLHSELNLSSLELGDSALYFCASSVDSYYEQYFGPGTRLTVT.

The chain carries TRBV7-6 and TRBJ1-4; weak D call: TRBD1 (6 bases). Trimming took off 1 base at V and 3 bases at J, with 18 bases between the two ends. The germline V gene encodes CDR1 SGHVS and CDR2 FNYEAQ. CDR3 length equals 18 residues. CDR3 DNA: TGTGCCAGCAGCTTAGGCTTGGGGGGGCCGGCGGCTAATGAAAAACTGTTTTTT. Amino acids: CASSLGLGGPAANEKLFF.

The chain joins TRBV19 to TRBJ2-4; weak D call: TRBD1 (7 bases). This CDR3 region has 17 residues. The germline V gene encodes CDR1 LNHDA and CDR2 SQIVND (reference sequence). Trimming took 7 bases from V and 2 from J, leaving 21 bases between them. The CDR3 sequence: CASKRQGGLGTKNIQYF. The CDR3 DNA follows: TGTGCCAGTAAGCGGCAGGGGGGATTGGGGACCAAAAACATTCAGTACTTC.

This sequence joins TRBV13 and TRBJ1-4, with D perhaps TRBD1 (5 bases). CDR3 size: 16 residues. Trimming took 3 bases from V and 4 from J, leaving 15 bases between them. From germline, CDR1 is PRHDT and CDR2 FYEKMQ (reference sequence). The CDR3: CASSFGPDRHNEKLFF. CDR3 in DNA: TGTGCCAGCAGCTTTGGCCCTGACAGACATAATGAAAAACTGTTTTTT.

Comments on this clone: One end of the junction fails to match germline, which may point to a read error. CDR3 protein: CSSSLIGDRVVSEAFF. Written as DNA, the CDR3 is TGTTCCAGCAGCTTGATTGGGGACAGGGTGGTCTCTGAAGCTTTCTTT. The chain joins TRBV7-9 to TRBJ1-1; 9 bases agree with TRBD1. The length of the CDR3 is 16 residues. Per germline, CDR1 SEHNR and CDR2 FQNEAQ (reference sequence). Using reference TRBV7-9 and TRBJ1-1 for the parts outside the CDR3, the full variable domain is DTGVSQNPRHKITKRGQNVTFRCDPISEHNRLYWYRQTLGQGPEFLTYFQNEAQLEKSRLLSDRFSAERPKGSFSTLEIQRTEQGDSAMYLCSSSLIGDRVVSEAFFGQGTRLTVV.

The rearrangement uses TRBV9 and TRBJ1-2, with 7 nucleotides matching TRBD1. The CDR3 totals 13 residues. Germline assignment: CDR1 SGDLS and CDR2 YYNGEE. Germline trimming cut 4 bases from V and 4 bases from J; bases unmatched to any gene: 4. CDR3 sequence (DNA): TGTGCCAGCAGCCCACGGACAGGCTATGGCTACACCTTC. It is translated as CASSPRTGYGYTF.

Points on this clone: The sample contains more than one DNA sequence encoding this CDR3. The V gene is TRBV28, the J gene TRBJ1-2, with D tentatively TRBD1 (5 bases). The CDR3 loop spans 14 amino acids. The germline V and J ends were trimmed by 10 bases and 0 bases, with 15 bases remaining between them. In germline, CDR1 is MDHEN, CDR2 SYDVKM. CDR3: CATPGGPSNYGYTF. DNA of the CDR3: TGTGCCACCCCGGGGGGTCCTTCTAACTATGGCTACACCTTC.

J is TRBJ2-5 and V is TRBV5-4, with 7 bases that match TRBD1. The CDR3 covers 14 residues. Trimming removed 4 bases from V and 1 base from J; junction bases left unmatched: 4. Per germline, CDR1 SGHNT and CDR2 YYREEE (reference sequence). The CDR3 DNA reads as TGTGCCAGCAGCACGAACAGGGGCCAAGAGACCCAGTACTTC. Its protein is CASSTNRGQETQYF.

This clone has a handful of counts. This rearrangement joins TRBV13 to TRBJ2-1, with TRBD2 as a possible D gene (6 bases). CDR3 length equals 18 residues. In germline, CDR1 is PRHDT, CDR2 FYEKMQ (reference sequence). Trimming took 1 base from V and 1 from J, leaving 17 bases between them. CDR3 loop: CASSLEGRRTASYNEQFF. The CDR3 region has the DNA TGTGCCAGCAGCTTAGAAGGGAGGCGGACGGCGTCCTACAATGAGCAGTTCTTC.

J is TRBJ1-5 and V is TRBV19; D gene uncertain. Deletions cut 7 bases from V and 9 bases from J, with 16 bases between. The germline V gene encodes CDR1 LNHDA and CDR2 SQIVND (reference sequence). The CDR3 extends over 13 amino acids. CDR3 sequence: CASNPNPVLPQHF. The DNA for the CDR3 is TGTGCCAGTAACCCAAACCCGGTTTTGCCCCAGCATTTT.

This clone was found a few times. The CDR3 nucleotides are TGTGCCAGCAGTTTAGCCAGGACAGGGGCCTCCTACGAGCAGTACGTC. Encoded protein: CASSLARTGASYEQYV. V usage is TRBV28 and J usage is TRBJ2-7; 9 bases line up with TRBD1. This CDR3 spans 16 amino acids. The V segment lost 2 bases and the J segment 0 bases; nucleotides outside the gene matches: 5. The germline V gene encodes CDR1 MDHEN and CDR2 SYDVKM.

The rearrangement joins TRBV6-1 to TRBJ1-5; unclear D gene. This CDR3 has 13 amino acids. Trimming removed 1 base at V and 3 bases at J, with 4 bases between. Germline V gives CDR1 MNHNS, CDR2 SASEGT. The CDR3 reads CASSEVFNQPQHF. CDR3 bases: TGTGCCAGCAGTGAAGTATTCAATCAGCCCCAGCATTTT.

V and J are TRBV9 and TRBJ2-5; TRBD1 is a possible D gene (6 bases). The J call may be incorrect, as the DNA end agrees better with TRBJ2-7. Per germline, CDR1 SGDLS and CDR2 YYNGEE. The CDR3 covers 15 residues. The CDR3 region has the DNA TGTGCCAGCAGCGTATCTTCAGGGGAAAGCTACGAGCAGTACTTC. Protein sequence: CASSVSSGESYEQYF.

The rearrangement uses TRBV19 and TRBJ1-1, with D hard to call. The CDR3 is 15 residues long. V was trimmed by 6 bases and J by 1 base, leaving 15 bases between them. CDR1 and CDR2 (germline): LNHDA, SQIVND (reference sequence). The CDR3 loop reads CASSPTVTGNTEAFF. The CDR3 bases are TGTGCCAGTAGCCCTACGGTAACGGGGAACACTGAAGCTTTCTTT.

Of note for this clone: The CDR3 end shows no conserved phenylalanine or tryptophan, and so a read error is likely. The chain uses TRBV28 and TRBJ1-5, with TRBD1 matching over 7 bases. V lost 3 bases, J lost 6 bases, and 8 bases stayed unmatched. Germline assignment: CDR1 MDHEN and CDR2 SYDVKM. This CDR3 has 15 amino acids. This CDR3 is CASSLTGKAGQPQHL. Here the CDR3 DNA reads TGTGCCAGCAGTTTGACAGGGAAGGCGGGTCAGCCCCAGCATCTT.

V usage is TRBV5-1 and J usage is TRBJ1-3; TRBD1 aligns across 7 bases. Germline V CDR1 and CDR2: SGHRS, YFSETQ. The CDR3 length is 17 residues. After removal of 0 bases from V and 3 bases from J, the junction contained 9 bases not matched to a gene. For the CDR3, the DNA is TGCGCCAGCAGCTTGGGAAGTGACAGGGCTTTTGGAAACACCATATATTTT. Encoded protein: CASSLGSDRAFGNTIYF.

V is TRBV6-1 and J is TRBJ1-2; D not resolved. Trimming took 0 bases from V and 3 from J, leaving 11 bases between them. This CDR3 is built from 15 residues. Germline V CDR1 and CDR2: MNHNS, SASEGT. The DNA of the CDR3 is TGTGCCAGCAGTGAAGCAGCCGCGGCATACTATGGCTACACCTTC. The encoded protein is CASSEAAAAYYGYTF.

This sequence joins TRBV10-3 and TRBJ2-2, with TRBD1 identical over 9 bases. CDR3 length: 15 amino acids. The V gene end was trimmed by 5 bases and the J gene end by 2 bases; junction bases not matched to a gene: 3. The germline V gene encodes CDR1 ENHRY and CDR2 SYGVKD. CDR3 protein: CAISTGGQNTGELFF. The CDR3 nucleotides read TGTGCCATCAGTACAGGGGGCCAAAACACCGGGGAGCTGTTTTTT.

V gene TRBV7-9 combines with J gene TRBJ1-4, with TRBD1 as a possible D gene (5 bases). Trimming removed 5 bases from V and 8 bases from J, with 15 bases in between. This CDR3 has 14 amino acids. From germline, CDR1 is SEHNR and CDR2 FQNEAQ (reference sequence). The CDR3 DNA is TGTGCCAGCAGCGGACATCCCGTTGAGGAAAAACTGTTTTTT. Amino acids: CASSGHPVEEKLFF.

This chain links TRBV7-2 with TRBJ2-1, with TRBD2 as a possible D gene (6 bases). This CDR3 comprises 17 residues. Germline V gene data show CDR1 as SGHTA and CDR2 as FQGNSA. With 4 bases removed from V and 0 bases from J, the gap between germline ends came to 16 bases. The chain's CDR3 is CASSSGLYRYSYNEQFF. In DNA, the CDR3 is TGTGCCAGCAGCTCGGGACTTTACCGATACTCCTACAATGAGCAGTTCTTC.